Reported below is one T cell receptor beta chain. The data were taken from a study of T cell responses to AZD1222 COVID-19 vaccine. Clones were sequenced by immunoSEQ multiplex PCR, and TCRdb holds only the in-frame ones, with some missing. The sample has more than 140,000 clones, approximately 90% seen once. The germline V and J ends were trimmed by 0 bases and 6 bases, with 3 bases remaining between them. The CDR3 contains 12 residues. CDR1 and CDR2 (germline): SGHNT, YYREEE (reference sequence). Sequenced here: peripheral blood, sampled on day 0 of AZD1222 vaccination. The clonotype originates from an adult in good health. The chain employs TRBV5-4 and TRBJ2-2; D is uncertain. CDR3 nucleotide sequence: TGTGCCAGCAGCTTGGTTTCCGGGGAGCTGTTTTTT. As protein: CASSLVSGELFF.